This TCR beta chain was sequenced in a study of shared T cell receptors in the human thymus. Clones were read by immunoSEQ multiplex PCR, and TCRdb kept only the in-frame ones, dropping some. Counted here are about 660,000 clones, 88% occurring once; the ten biggest clones make up approximately 0.011%. CDR3 length equals 17 residues. Germline CDR1 LNHNV, CDR2 YYDKDF (reference sequence). Trimming cost V 3 bases and J 4 bases; bases outside gene matches: 11. These data also formed part of another study, on human thymus T cells. From that study: Resections that were taken during corrective heart surgery supplied the thymus tissue. Unrelated individuals had highly overlapping thymic repertoires, as reported in related research.

J is TRBJ2-1 and V is TRBV15; the match to TRBD2 covers 8 bases. Sequencing was carried out using thymocytes. The clonotype comes from a boy younger than two with a congenital heart defect. The CDR3 DNA follows: TGTGCCACCAGCAGGAGGGGCGGGACTAGGGGTTACAATGAGCAGTTCTTC. Protein: CATSRRGGTRGYNEQFF.